Below, 25 T cell receptor beta chains from the same sample are listed, as sequenced in a study of cytomegalovirus exposure and HLA in healthy donors. The primer mix had 60 Vbeta and 13 Jbeta primers. Repertoires were generated with immunoSEQ multiplex PCR, while TCRdb's copy carries only in-frame clones and drops some. The table records some 170,000 clones, approximately 78% of them present only once. The sample consisted of PBMCs. The receptors originated from a human donor in good health.

This clone was observed once. The J gene is TRBJ2-7, the V gene TRBV7-2; tentative D call: TRBD1 (5 bases). The CDR3 is made up of 15 amino acids. CDR1 is SGHTA, CDR2 FQGNSA, per germline. V dropped 2 bases and J dropped 3 bases, with 14 bases sitting between them. The CDR3 DNA reads as TGTGCCAGCAGCTTAAGGTTGATAGGGGTCTACGAGCAGTACTTC. It is translated as CASSLRLIGVYEQYF.

This chain links TRBV7-9 with TRBJ1-4; D not certain. Looked up from germline, CDR1 is SEHNR and CDR2 is FQNEAQ (reference sequence). CDR3 length: 15 residues. With 2 bases removed from V and 7 bases from J, the gap between germline ends came to 14 bases. The CDR3 DNA follows: TGTGCCAGCAGCTTATTCGAGGGCCGGGGTGAAAAACTGTTTTTT. Amino acid sequence: CASSLFEGRGEKLFF. The full variable domain, completed using reference TRBV7-9 and TRBJ1-4, is DTGVSQNPRHKITKRGQNVTFRCDPISEHNRLYWYRQTLGQGPEFLTYFQNEAQLEKSRLLSDRFSAERPKGSFSTLEIQRTEQGDSAMYLCASSLFEGRGEKLFFGSGTQLSVL.

V gene TRBV6-1 combines with J gene TRBJ1-2; D is unresolved. This CDR3 has 14 amino acids. The V gene's germline CDR1 is MNHNS and CDR2 SASEGT. V lost 4 bases and J lost 5, with 14 bases in between. CDR3 protein: CASSAAVGPYGYTF. For the CDR3, the DNA is TGTGCCAGCAGTGCAGCCGTTGGGCCATATGGCTACACCTTC.

This clone was observed once. J is TRBJ2-3 and V is TRBV7-3; 16 bases are a match to TRBD2. Trimming removed 1 base from V and 0 bases from J; junction bases left unmatched: 1. Germline CDR1 and CDR2: SGHTA and FQGTGA. This CDR3 has 18 amino acids. The CDR3 spells CASSLKGLAGGSTDTQYF. The CDR3 DNA is TGTGCCAGCAGCTTAAAGGGACTAGCGGGGGGGAGCACAGATACGCAGTATTTT.

This chain joins TRBV28 and TRBJ1-1; no reliable D call. The V end lost 1 base, the J end lost 1 base, and 7 bases lay between the germline ends. The V gene's germline CDR1 is MDHEN and CDR2 SYDVKM. The CDR3 has 14 residues. CDR3: CASSLSPGNTEAFF. Written as DNA, the CDR3 is TGTGCCAGCAGTTTATCCCCAGGGAACACTGAAGCTTTCTTT.

V and J are TRBV7-8 and TRBJ1-2, with 8 positions matching TRBD1. Germline CDR1 reads SGHVS; CDR2 reads FQNEAQ. The CDR3 totals 14 residues. With 5 bases clipped from V and 4 bases from J, the junction kept 6 bases outside the gene matches. The CDR3 is CASSPQGAGYGYTF. The CDR3 bases are TGTGCCAGCAGCCCCCAGGGGGCGGGCTATGGCTACACCTTC.

The V call is TRBV7-2, the J call TRBJ1-6; no clear D gene. V was trimmed by 2 bases and J by 9 bases, leaving 11 bases between them. The CDR3 consists of 14 residues. Looked up from germline, CDR1 is SGHTA and CDR2 is FQGNSA. The CDR3 region has the DNA TGTGCCAGCAGCTTATCCAACACCGCTTCACCCCTCCACTTT. Protein product: CASSLSNTASPLHF.

The rearrangement joins TRBV6-4 to TRBJ2-3; 9 positions match TRBD2. The length of the CDR3 is 16 residues. Germline V gives CDR1 MRHNA, CDR2 SNTAGT. Losses at the gene ends were 0 bases for V and 5 bases for J; bases not matched to a gene: 6. The CDR3 region has the DNA TGTGCCAGCAGTGACTCGAGCGGGGGGCCGGGAGATACGCAGTATTTT. Translated: CASSDSSGGPGDTQYF.

This clone was detected only a few times. The chain combines TRBV7-9 with TRBJ2-3, with 10 positions matching TRBD2. V lost 8 bases to trimming and J lost 5 bases; unmatched junction nucleotides: 13. Germline lookup yields CDR1 SEHNR and CDR2 FQNEAQ (reference sequence). CDR3 length equals 16 residues. The CDR3 loop reads CASDPSLAGLIDTQYF. The DNA of the CDR3 is TGTGCCAGCGACCCTTCACTAGCGGGGTTAATAGATACGCAGTATTTT.

The rearrangement uses TRBV5-1 and TRBJ2-1, with 7 bases that match TRBD2. This CDR3 is 13 amino acids long. After removal of 4 bases from V and 6 bases from J, the junction contained 4 bases not matched to a gene. Germline V gene lookup returns CDR1 SGHRS and CDR2 YFSETQ. Written as DNA, the CDR3 is TGCGCCAGCAGCCCGGGACTACGCAATGAGCAGTTCTTC. Translation gives CASSPGLRNEQFF.

The rearrangement uses TRBV10-3 and TRBJ2-2; a weak D match, TRBD1 (6 bases). Germline-derived CDR1 and CDR2 are ENHRY and SYGVKD. V was trimmed by 5 bases and J by 4 bases, leaving 11 bases between them. CDR3 size: 14 residues. The CDR3 coding sequence is TGTGCCATCAGTCCCGGGACATCCACCGGGGAGCTGTTTTTT. Encoded protein: CAISPGTSTGELFF.

The chain uses TRBV5-4 and TRBJ2-5; 7 nucleotides match TRBD2. The germline V gene has CDR1 SGHNT and CDR2 YYREEE (reference sequence). The CDR3 extends over 11 amino acids. After removal of 3 bases from V and 12 bases from J, the junction contained 5 bases not matched to a gene. CDR3 bases: TGTGCCAGCAGCTCAGCTAGCGGCGAGTACTTC. This encodes CASSSASGEYF.

V gene TRBV27 combines with J gene TRBJ2-7, with TRBD2 matching over 7 bases. V was pared by 1 base and J by 0 bases, with 6 bases of the junction left unmatched. CDR1 and CDR2 from the germline V gene are MNHEY and SMNVEV (reference sequence). The CDR3 runs to 16 residues. CDR3 residues: CASSLWAGDVSYEQYF. CDR3 nucleotides: TGTGCCAGCAGTTTATGGGCGGGGGATGTCTCCTACGAGCAGTACTTC.

The gene calls are TRBV5-6 and TRBJ2-7; D not certain. Looked up from germline, CDR1 is SGHDT and CDR2 is YYEEEE. This CDR3 spans 11 amino acids. The V end was cut by 0 bases, the J end by 5 bases, with 3 bases between. In DNA form, the CDR3 reads TGTGCCAGCAGCTTGGTCGACGAGCAGTACTTC. Its translation: CASSLVDEQYF.

V and J are TRBV10-3 and TRBJ1-1; 7 nucleotides agree with TRBD1. Trimming cost V 5 bases and J 1 base; bases outside gene matches: 7. The CDR3 has 15 amino acids. CDR1 and CDR2 from the germline V gene are ENHRY and SYGVKD. The CDR3 protein is CAISRTGARNTEAFF. The CDR3 DNA reads as TGTGCCATCAGTCGAACAGGGGCACGGAACACTGAAGCTTTCTTT.

The V call is TRBV27, the J call TRBJ1-6; a weak D match, TRBD1 (5 bases). V lost 0 bases, J lost 9 bases, and 15 bases lay in between. Germline CDR1 and CDR2: MNHEY and SMNVEV (reference sequence). The CDR3 length is 16 residues. In DNA form, the CDR3 reads TGTGCCAGCAGTTTATCGACCTGGCAGGGAGGTTCACCCCTCCACTTT. Translating gives CASSLSTWQGGSPLHF.

The V call is TRBV27, the J call TRBJ1-5, with D possibly matching TRBD1 (5 bases). V was cut by 3 bases and J by 4 bases, with 10 bases left in between. The CDR3 loop spans 14 amino acids. Germline V lookup: CDR1 MNHEY, CDR2 SMNVEV (reference sequence). Here the CDR3 reads CASSFTGGNQPQHF. The CDR3 DNA sequence: TGTGCCAGCAGTTTTACGGGGGGGAATCAGCCCCAGCATTTT.

This chain joins TRBV30 and TRBJ2-7, with 9 nucleotides matching TRBD2. This CDR3 spans 15 amino acids. Germline values: CDR1 GTSNPN, CDR2 SVGIG (reference sequence). V shed 2 bases and J 0 bases; nucleotides not matched to a gene: 5. CDR3 in amino acids: CAWSYSGGFSYEQYF. DNA of the CDR3: TGTGCCTGGAGTTATAGCGGGGGTTTCTCCTACGAGCAGTACTTC.

In this sample, this clone turned up once. Here the CDR3 reads CASSQSDSRAGNTIYF. The CDR3 region has the DNA TGCGCCAGCAGCCAATCTGACAGCCGGGCTGGAAACACCATATATTTT. The chain recombines TRBV4-1 with TRBJ1-3, with D possibly being TRBD1 (5 bases). The CDR3 has 16 amino acids. Germline CDR1 reads MGHRA; CDR2 reads YSYEKL. V was clipped by 2 bases and J by 2 bases, with 13 bases between them.

In its sample, this clone was seen a few times. The chain carries TRBV21-1 and TRBJ2-3; the tabulated D call, TRBD1, remains unverified against the DNA. TRBV21-1 is a pseudogene segment. CDR3 length equals 13 residues. This CDR3 is CAIPGQGADTQYF. DNA of the CDR3: TGTGCCATCCCGGGACAGGGGGCAGATACGCAGTATTTT.

The chain is built from TRBV9 and TRBJ2-1; no clear D gene. The V gene lost 0 bases and the J gene lost 8 bases, with 15 bases spanning the gap. This CDR3 comprises 15 residues. The germline V gene encodes CDR1 SGDLS and CDR2 YYNGEE. The CDR3 sequence: CASSVGRVLNYEQFF. The CDR3 nucleotides read TGTGCCAGCAGCGTAGGTAGAGTTCTCAATTATGAGCAGTTCTTC. Using reference TRBV9 and TRBJ2-1 for the parts outside the CDR3, the full variable domain is DSGVTQTPKHLITATGQRVTLRCSPRSGDLSVYWYQQSLDQGLQFLIQYYNGEERAKGNILERFSAQQFPDLHSELNLSSLELGDSALYFCASSVGRVLNYEQFFGPGTRLTVL.

J is TRBJ2-1 and V is TRBV7-8; the match to TRBD2 covers 11 bases. The V gene end was trimmed by 3 bases and the J gene end by 6 bases; junction bases not matched to a gene: 4. The CDR3 loop spans 15 amino acids. The germline V gene encodes CDR1 SGHVS and CDR2 FQNEAQ. The CDR3: CASSFRLAGPNEQFF. The CDR3, as DNA: TGTGCCAGCAGCTTTCGACTAGCGGGACCCAATGAGCAGTTCTTC.

This chain links TRBV6-4 with TRBJ2-7; 9 bases line up with TRBD2. V lost 0 bases to trimming and J lost 5 bases; unmatched junction nucleotides: 8. The CDR3 runs to 16 residues. Germline V gene lookup returns CDR1 MRHNA and CDR2 SNTAGT. The CDR3 coding sequence is TGTGCCAGCAGTGACTCCCTCTGCGGGGGGGCAAACGAGCAGTACTTC. Translated, it gives CASSDSLCGGANEQYF.

V and J are TRBV19 and TRBJ2-3; a possible D gene is TRBD1 (5 bases). Germline values: CDR1 LNHDA, CDR2 SQIVND (reference sequence). Deletions cut 3 bases from V and 6 bases from J, with 13 bases between. This CDR3 region has 14 residues. CDR3 sequence: CASSISRVSDTQYF. CDR3 nucleotides: TGTGCCAGTAGTATCAGCAGGGTGTCTGATACGCAGTATTTT.

V and J are TRBV4-1 and TRBJ2-5, with TRBD2 as a possible D gene (6 bases). This CDR3 is 16 amino acids long. The germline V gene encodes CDR1 MGHRA and CDR2 YSYEKL. Deletions cut 0 bases from V and 4 bases from J, with 15 bases between. The CDR3 protein is CASSQDPPRGGETQYF. In DNA, the CDR3 is TGCGCCAGCAGCCAAGATCCCCCAAGGGGAGGAGAGACCCAGTACTTC.